This entry lists 10 T cell receptor beta chains sequenced from one sample in a study of patients and donors after allogeneic stem cell transplantation. One entry per CDR3 protein results from TCRdb running MiXCR on the RT-PCR reads. The sample lists 900,000 to 1,000,000 distinct CDR3 sequences, roughly 18% occurring once. Input material: blood, either unsorted or a sorted T cell fraction (not recorded which). These TCRs come from a human donor who was either an allogeneic HSCT recipient or a stem cell or donor lymphocyte infusion donor (not recorded which). It is not recorded whose cells these are; they may come from a transplant donor.

The genes are TRBV3-1 and TRBJ1-6, with D perhaps TRBD1 (6 bases). CDR3 length: 16 residues. V was shortened by 4 bases and J by 6 bases, with 16 bases between the two germline ends. Germline V CDR1 and CDR2: LGHDT, YNNKEL (reference sequence). The CDR3 loop is CASSRYPTGSNSPLHF. The DNA of the CDR3 is TGTGCCAGCAGCCGATACCCGACAGGTTCTAATTCACCCCTCCACTTT.

The genes are TRBV5-1 and TRBJ2-5; no clear D. The CDR3 has 16 residues. V lost 4 bases to trimming and J lost 1 base, with 17 bases between them. Per the germline V gene, CDR1 is SGHRS and CDR2 is YFSETQ. CDR3 loop: CASSPLSQATQETQYF. The DNA for the CDR3 is TGCGCCAGCAGCCCCCTGAGTCAAGCGACCCAAGAGACCCAGTACTTC.

The sample holds many counts of this clonotype. The CDR3 spells CSARDARNNEQFF. The CDR3 region has the DNA TGCAGTGCTAGAGATGCGAGGAACAATGAGCAGTTCTTC. This chain joins TRBV20-1 and TRBJ2-1; D remains unclear. The ends were cut back, 0 bases at V and 5 bases at J, with 8 bases in the middle. Germline V gene sequence: CDR1 DFQATT, CDR2 SNEGSKA (reference sequence). The CDR3 runs 13 residues.

The rearrangement joins TRBV12-3 or TRBV12-4 to TRBJ2-3, with TRBD2 matching over 12 bases. J was trimmed by 6 bases and V by 6 bases; bases with no gene match: 10. The CDR3 contains 16 residues. Written as DNA, the CDR3 is TGTGCCAGCAGACCTCGACTAGCGGGGGCTGTGGATACGCAGTATTTT. This encodes CASRPRLAGAVDTQYF.

The chain couples TRBV2 to TRBJ1-1; the D gene is possibly TRBD1 (5 bases). Germline V lookup: CDR1 SNHLY, CDR2 FYNNEI. The CDR3 is 14 amino acids. V was pared by 3 bases and J by 4 bases, with 12 bases between. CDR3 nucleotide sequence: TGTGCCAGCAGTGAGGGAGGGGTCGCCACTGAAGCTTTCTTT. Translation: CASSEGGVATEAFF. The variable domain in full, with the rest retrieved from reference TRBV2 and TRBJ1-1, is EPEVTQTPSHQVTQMGQEVILRCVPISNHLYFYWYRQILGQKVEFLVSFYNNEISEKSEIFDDQFSVERPDGSNFTLKIRSTKLEDSAMYFCASSEGGVATEAFFGQGTRLTVV.

This clonotype was detected only a few times. This chain connects TRBV5-1 to TRBJ1-1, with D unclear. With 5 bases removed from V and 1 base from J, the gap between germline ends came to 15 bases. The length of the CDR3 is 15 residues. Germline-derived CDR1 and CDR2 are SGHRS and YFSETQ. The CDR3 sequence is CASRNGWGGNTEAFF. CDR3 sequence (DNA): TGCGCCAGCAGAAACGGGTGGGGAGGGAACACTGAAGCTTTCTTT. The whole variable domain, filled in from reference TRBV5-1 and TRBJ1-1, reads KAGVTQTPRYLIKTRGQQVTLSCSPISGHRSVSWYQQTPGQGLQFLFEYFSETQRNKGNFPGRFSGRQFSNSRSEMNVSTLELGDSALYLCASRNGWGGNTEAFFGQGTRLTVV.

The chain joins TRBV3-1 to TRBJ2-7, with unresolved D. Germline CDR1 is LGHDT and CDR2 is YNNKEL (reference sequence). The V and J ends lost 3 bases and 3 bases respectively, with 6 bases between them. The CDR3 spans 12 residues. The CDR3 region is CASSHSHYEQYF. The CDR3 coding sequence is TGTGCCAGCAGCCATTCTCACTACGAGCAGTACTTC.

This clonotype has just a few counts. This chain uses TRBV9 with TRBJ2-7; D unclear. CDR1 and CDR2 from the germline V gene are SGDLS and YYNGEE. V lost 1 base and J lost 0, with 11 bases in between. This CDR3 spans 15 amino acids. This CDR3 reads CASSVSWRNSYEQYF. The CDR3 nucleotides read TGTGCCAGCAGCGTAAGCTGGCGGAACTCCTACGAGCAGTACTTC.

The V call is TRBV20-1, the J call TRBJ2-2; 12 nucleotides line up with TRBD2. J was trimmed by 8 bases and V by 0 bases; bases with no gene match: 7. CDR3 length: 16 amino acids. Germline V CDR1 and CDR2: DFQATT, SNEGSKA (reference sequence). The CDR3 bases are TGCAGTGCTAGAGATGAACTAGCGGGGGGTGGTGGGGAGCTGTTTTTT. The encoded protein is CSARDELAGGGGELFF.

This clonotype was observed a few times. The chain combines TRBV6-1 with TRBJ1-5; perhaps TRBD1 as D (6 bases). V was cut by 2 bases and J by 0 bases, with 14 bases left in between. The CDR3 totals 17 residues. Germline V CDR1 and CDR2: MNHNS, SASEGT. CDR3 sequence (DNA): TGTGCCAGCAGTGAACGCAGCAGGGGACATAGCAATCAGCCCCAGCATTTT. The encoded protein is CASSERSRGHSNQPQHF.